This passage covers 12 T cell receptor beta chains from one sample sequenced in a study of neurological immune-mediated disorders (dated by TCRdb to between 2018 and 2020). Library construction relied on 5' RACE. Sequencing relied on an Illumina HiSeq 2500. TCRdb itself trimmed the public reads at Q25 with fastp, ran MiXCR and retained productive beta chains. Each CDR3 protein gets just one entry, which takes the most common genes and DNA from the rows behind it. The table for this sample lists 50,000 or so distinct CDR3 sequences; around 3.3% of them were counted only once. 5.9% of the sample is taken by the ten largest. The sample taken for sequencing was PBMCs. These receptors were collected from a man in his forties with multiple sclerosis.

This clonotype was seen at least ten times. This chain links TRBV6-1 with TRBJ1-1; no firm D call. V was trimmed by 1 base and J by 5 bases, leaving 11 bases between them. The CDR3 is made up of 14 amino acids. Germline CDR1 reads MNHNS; CDR2 reads SASEGT. For the CDR3, the DNA is TGTGCCAGCAGTGAAGGACCCCAGAGGACTGAAGCTTTCTTT. This translates into CASSEGPQRTEAFF.

This clonotype occurred a few times. The chain links TRBV9 to TRBJ2-3; D might be TRBD2 (6 bases). The CDR3 has 17 residues. The ends were cut back, 0 bases at V and 6 bases at J, with 20 bases in the middle. Per germline, CDR1 SGDLS and CDR2 YYNGEE. The CDR3: CASSVAMTSGPHDTQYF. Here the CDR3 DNA reads TGTGCCAGCAGCGTAGCTATGACTAGTGGGCCGCATGATACGCAGTATTTT.

The chain couples TRBV6-1 to TRBJ1-5, with 7 nucleotides matching TRBD1. V gave up 6 bases and J gave up 0 bases; unmatched junction bases: 8. CDR3 length: 16 residues. The germline V gene encodes CDR1 MNHNS and CDR2 SASEGT. CDR3 loop: CASRRSGGYSNQPQHF. CDR3 nucleotide sequence: TGTGCCAGCAGGAGGTCAGGGGGTTATAGCAATCAGCCCCAGCATTTT.

This clonotype has at least ten counts. V and J are TRBV18 and TRBJ2-3; 7 bases line up with TRBD2. Germline loops: CDR1 KGHSH, CDR2 LQKENI. The CDR3 is 16 residues long. V gave up 7 bases and J gave up 2 bases; unmatched junction bases: 12. The CDR3 DNA reads as TGTGCCAGCTTGACGCCTGGCGGGGGACTCACAGATACGCAGTATTTT. It codes for CASLTPGGGLTDTQYF.

This clonotype has only a few counts. V is TRBV6-5 and J is TRBJ1-6, with 7 bases matching TRBD1. After removal of 6 bases from V and 0 bases from J, the junction contained 5 bases not matched to a gene. Germline V CDR1 and CDR2: MNHEY, SVGAGI. The CDR3 is 16 amino acids. The CDR3 sequence: CASRPTGDSYNSPLHF. The CDR3 bases are TGTGCCAGCAGACCCACAGGGGACTCCTATAATTCACCCCTCCACTTT.

J is TRBJ2-1 and V is TRBV6-6; 8 bases line up with TRBD2. V shed 6 bases and J 2 bases; nucleotides not matched to a gene: 9. CDR1 is MNHNY, CDR2 SVGAGI, per germline (reference sequence). The CDR3 sequence is 16 residues long. The CDR3 reads CASSPSGAGAYNEQFF. CDR3 DNA: TGTGCCAGCAGCCCCAGTGGAGCGGGGGCCTACAATGAGCAGTTCTTC.

Of note for this clonotype: This may arise from a read error, as a much more abundant clone is one base away. The rearrangement links TRBV5-1 to TRBJ2-5; D unresolved. The CDR3 extends over 14 amino acids. With 1 base removed from V and 1 base from J, the gap between germline ends came to 8 bases. The germline CDR1 and CDR2 sequences are SGHRS and YFSETQ. The CDR3 DNA follows: TGCGCCAGCAGCTTGTCTGAAAGCCAAGAGACCCAGTACTTC. Residues: CASSLSESQETQYF.

This clonotype was picked up a small number of times. This chain links TRBV6-2 or TRBV6-3 with TRBJ2-7; 8 nucleotides align to TRBD1. V was clipped by 5 bases and J by 2 bases; unmatched bases: 11. The CDR3 covers 16 residues. CDR1 MNHEY and CDR2 SVGEGT come from the germline V gene. CDR3 loop: CASSALYRGSAYEQYF. In DNA form, the CDR3 reads TGTGCCAGCAGTGCCCTATACAGGGGGAGTGCCTACGAGCAGTACTTC.

This clonotype came up many times. This chain connects TRBV28 to TRBJ1-2; D gene unclear. The CDR3 extends over 14 amino acids. Trimming took 8 bases from V and 3 from J, leaving 16 bases between them. Germline V lookup: CDR1 MDHEN, CDR2 SYDVKM. CDR3 nucleotides: TGTGCCAGCGACTCAACCCTAGGGTACTATGGCTACACCTTC. Translated: CASDSTLGYYGYTF.

This clonotype has at least ten counts. The chain carries TRBV19 and TRBJ2-3; D is unclear. From germline, CDR1 is LNHDA and CDR2 SQIVND (reference sequence). The CDR3 is made up of 14 amino acids. The V gene lost 7 bases and the J gene lost 2 bases, with 13 bases spanning the gap. In DNA form, the CDR3 reads TGTGCCAGTACCCAAAGGGCGGTCACAGATACGCAGTATTTT. Encoded protein: CASTQRAVTDTQYF.

This clonotype came up many times. The chain is built from TRBV7-2 and TRBJ1-1, with D possibly TRBD1 on 6 matching bases. The germline CDR1 and CDR2 sequences are SGHTA and FQGNSA. Trimming removed 2 bases from V and 3 bases from J, with 19 bases in between. This CDR3 region has 17 residues. The CDR3 loop reads CASSLFGVGGADTEAFF. The CDR3 coding sequence is TGTGCCAGCAGCTTATTCGGGGTAGGGGGAGCTGACACTGAAGCTTTCTTT.

At least ten counts were recorded for this clonotype. The rearrangement uses TRBV10-3 and TRBJ2-4; either TRBD1 or TRBD2 may supply D (5 bases each). In germline, CDR1 is ENHRY, CDR2 SYGVKD. Trimming shortened V by 4 bases and J by 1 base, and 17 bases separated the two germline ends. The CDR3 sequence is 17 residues long. The chain's CDR3 is CAISGAAGRDAKNIQYF. The CDR3 region has the DNA TGTGCCATCAGTGGTGCGGCAGGAAGGGACGCCAAAAACATTCAGTACTTC.